This TCR beta chain stems from a study of resident and recirculating memory T cells in vitiligo. CDR3 length: 13 residues. CDR1 is SNHLY, CDR2 FYNNEI, per germline. V was pared by 3 bases and J by 10 bases, with 15 bases between. The repertoire was sequenced with immunoSEQ multiplex PCR; TCRdb's copy has only in-frame clones and lacks some. The sample yields 55,000 to 75,000 clones, about 89% seen once. Sequenced input: blood. The genes are TRBV2 and TRBJ1-1; the D is unclear. This sequence originates from a male donor with vitiligo. The CDR3 DNA follows: TGTGCCAGCAGTGACAACACAGAAGTAGGAGCTTTCTTT. Encoded protein: CASSDNTEVGAFF.